These 19 T cell receptor beta chains were sequenced from one sample in a study of siplizumab effects on memory and regulatory T cells. Only in-frame clones appear in the TCRdb table, and some are missing; sequencing was by immunoSEQ multiplex PCR. The repertoire holds around 100,000 clones, with more than 85% as singletons. The material sequenced was CD4+ T cells sorted from blood. The receptors originated from a human donor in good health.

This chain connects TRBV28 to TRBJ1-2; a possible D gene is TRBD1 (5 bases). Trimming shortened V by 10 bases and J by 8 bases, and 17 bases separated the two germline ends. CDR3 length: 12 amino acids. Germline-derived CDR1 and CDR2 are MDHEN and SYDVKM. For the CDR3, the DNA is TGTGCCACCACTCAGGGTTTCGGGGGCTACACCTTC. This encodes CATTQGFGGYTF.

As DNA, the CDR3 is TGTGCCAGCAGCGGGACTAGCGGGTACAATGAGCAGTTCTTC. Its translation: CASSGTSGYNEQFF. The V call is TRBV7-9, the J call TRBJ2-1; the match to TRBD2 covers 12 bases. V was pared by 5 bases and J by 4 bases, with 0 bases of the junction left unmatched. From germline, CDR1 is SEHNR and CDR2 FQNEAQ (reference sequence). The CDR3 totals 14 residues.

CDR3 DNA sequence: TGCAGCGTTGTCCCCGGACACGAAAGCTCCTACGAGCAGTACTTC. Translating gives CSVVPGHESSYEQYF. The chain joins TRBV29-1 to TRBJ2-7; perhaps TRBD1 as D (5 bases). Germline lookup yields CDR1 SQVTM and CDR2 ANQGSEA. The CDR3 is 15 amino acids. V was pared by 4 bases and J by 0 bases, with 16 bases between.

The chain joins TRBV14 to TRBJ2-2, with D perhaps TRBD1 (7 bases). The germline V gene encodes CDR1 SGHDN and CDR2 FVKESK. CDR3 length: 15 residues. Trimming shortened V by 7 bases and J by 6 bases, and 18 bases separated the two germline ends. The CDR3 reads CASNRGQGVAGELFF. CDR3 coding DNA: TGTGCCAGCAACCGGGGGCAGGGGGTCGCCGGGGAGCTGTTTTTT.

The chain has TRBV7-3 and TRBJ2-1; D gene unclear. The CDR3 covers 13 residues. Germline V gives CDR1 SGHTA, CDR2 FQGTGA. V was cut by 1 base and J by 5 bases, with 6 bases left in between. Written as DNA, the CDR3 is TGTGCCAGCAGCTTAAATCCGCACAATGAGCAGTTCTTC. Protein sequence: CASSLNPHNEQFF.

The chain recombines TRBV10-3 with TRBJ1-1, with a weak D call TRBD1 (5 bases). The CDR3 sequence is 11 residues long. Trimming removed 10 bases from V and 5 bases from J, with 11 bases in between. Per germline, CDR1 ENHRY and CDR2 SYGVKD. The chain's CDR3 is CATGVGTEAFF. CDR3 bases: TGTGCCACGGGGGTGGGTACTGAAGCTTTCTTT.

The V and J genes are TRBV4-1 and TRBJ2-1, with TRBD2 matching 7 bases. Germline loops: CDR1 MGHRA, CDR2 YSYEKL. Trimming at V came to 2 bases and at J to 9 bases, leaving 13 bases not matched to a gene. This CDR3 is 16 amino acids long. The CDR3 protein is CASSQSPISGYAEQFF. CDR3 DNA sequence: TGCGCCAGCAGCCAAAGCCCGATTAGCGGGTATGCTGAGCAGTTCTTC.

The J gene is TRBJ1-6, the V gene TRBV28; D uncertain. Looked up from germline, CDR1 is MDHEN and CDR2 is SYDVKM. Trimming took 3 bases from V and 9 from J, leaving 12 bases between them. The CDR3 length is 14 residues. CDR3 DNA sequence: TGTGCCAGCAGTTTGGGTACGGTCGGTTCACCCCTCCACTTT. It codes for CASSLGTVGSPLHF. The whole variable domain, remainder taken from reference TRBV28 and TRBJ1-6, is DVKVTQSSRYLVKRTGEKVFLECVQDMDHENMFWYRQDPGLGLRLIYFSYDVKMKEKGDIPEGYSVSREKKERFSLILESASTNQTSMYLCASSLGTVGSPLHFGNGTRLTVT.

This CDR3 is CAWSSMGGGDETQYF. The DNA of the CDR3 is TGTGCCTGGAGTTCCATGGGGGGTGGGGATGAGACCCAGTACTTC. The V and J genes are TRBV30 and TRBJ2-5, with a tentative D call TRBD2 (6 bases). V shed 2 bases and J shed 5 bases, with 18 bases lying between them. The germline V gene encodes CDR1 GTSNPN and CDR2 SVGIG (reference sequence). CDR3 length equals 15 residues.

The genes are TRBV30 and TRBJ2-7; 13 bases are a match to TRBD2. CDR3 size: 17 residues. Germline V gene sequence: CDR1 GTSNPN, CDR2 SVGIG (reference sequence). J lost 2 bases, V lost 0 bases, and 7 bases had no gene match. CDR3 loop: CAWSVRTSGGDTYEQYF. CDR3 in DNA: TGTGCCTGGAGTGTGAGAACTAGCGGGGGGGATACCTACGAGCAGTACTTC.

The gene calls are TRBV6-6 and TRBJ2-1; 11 nucleotides agree with TRBD1. The CDR3 is 14 residues long. Germline V gene sequence: CDR1 MNHNY, CDR2 SVGAGI (reference sequence). Trimming at V came to 7 bases and at J to 6 bases, leaving 5 bases not matched to a gene. CDR3: CASKGQGGVNEQFF. Written as DNA, the CDR3 is TGTGCCAGCAAGGGACAGGGGGGCGTCAATGAGCAGTTCTTC.

This clone was seen only once. V gene TRBV5-1 combines with J gene TRBJ2-2; D call uncertain. V was trimmed by 5 bases and J by 1 base, leaving 9 bases between them. This CDR3 is built from 14 residues. CDR1 is SGHRS, CDR2 YFSETQ, per germline. CDR3 nucleotide sequence: TGCGCCAGCAGGGGGATAATGAACACCGGGGAGCTGTTTTTT. Translated, it gives CASRGIMNTGELFF.

The chain has TRBV6-1 and TRBJ1-2, with 7 nucleotides matching TRBD1. The germline CDR1 and CDR2 sequences are MNHNS and SASEGT. The CDR3 is 14 residues long. Trimming at V came to 6 bases and at J to 3 bases, leaving 7 bases not matched to a gene. CDR3 residues: CASREQQGYYGYTF. Here the CDR3 DNA reads TGTGCCAGCAGGGAGCAACAGGGGTACTATGGCTACACCTTC.

V and J are TRBV4-1 and TRBJ1-2; TRBD1 matches at 7 bases. J lost 0 bases, V lost 0 bases, and 10 bases had no gene match. Per germline, CDR1 MGHRA and CDR2 YSYEKL. The CDR3 consists of 18 residues. This chain's CDR3 is CASSQEALARGANYGYTF. In DNA, the CDR3 is TGCGCCAGCAGCCAAGAGGCGTTGGCCAGGGGGGCTAACTATGGCTACACCTTC.

The rearrangement links TRBV25-1 to TRBJ2-1; D remains ambiguous. With 3 bases removed from V and 5 bases from J, the gap between germline ends came to 8 bases. This CDR3 has 13 amino acids. Germline CDR1 is MGHDK and CDR2 is SYGVNS. CDR3 nucleotides: TGTGCCAGCAGTGAGGTGGGGAACAATGAGCAGTTCTTC. It codes for CASSEVGNNEQFF.

V gene TRBV25-1 combines with J gene TRBJ2-4; tentatively, D is TRBD2 (6 bases). V was trimmed by 3 bases and J by 1 base, leaving 13 bases between them. From germline, CDR1 is MGHDK and CDR2 SYGVNS. The CDR3 covers 16 residues. The CDR3 loop reads CASSDPTGGAKNIQYF. The CDR3 DNA reads as TGTGCCAGCAGTGACCCGACTGGGGGGGCCAAAAACATTCAGTACTTC.

The chain uses TRBV5-1 and TRBJ2-3; 10 nucleotides match TRBD2. The ends lost 0 bases at V and 4 bases at J; junction bases unmatched: 5. Germline loops: CDR1 SGHRS, CDR2 YFSETQ. This CDR3 is built from 16 residues. The CDR3 sequence is CASSLVLAGESDTQYF. The CDR3 DNA follows: TGCGCCAGCAGCTTGGTTCTAGCGGGGGAATCAGATACGCAGTATTTT.

The chain is built from TRBV7-6 and TRBJ1-3; 8 positions agree with TRBD1. Losses at the gene ends were 0 bases for V and 0 bases for J; bases not matched to a gene: 4. Germline assignment: CDR1 SGHVS and CDR2 FNYEAQ. The CDR3 spans 17 residues. The chain's CDR3 is CASSLAGTGYSGNTIYF. The CDR3 nucleotides are TGTGCCAGCAGCTTAGCCGGGACAGGATACTCTGGAAACACCATATATTTT.

The CDR3, as DNA: TGTGCCAGCAGCCCTACCGGGCGGACGGAGAACACTGAAGCTTTCTTT. Translated, it gives CASSPTGRTENTEAFF. V is TRBV7-3 and J is TRBJ1-1; D remains unclear. Germline lookup yields CDR1 SGHTA and CDR2 FQGTGA. Trimming shortened V by 5 bases and J by 1 base, and 17 bases separated the two germline ends. The CDR3 is made up of 16 amino acids. The full variable domain, rest sourced from reference TRBV7-3 and TRBJ1-1, is GAGVSQTPSNKVTEKGKYVELRCDPISGHTALYWYRQSLGQGPEFLIYFQGTGAADDSGLPNDRFFAVRPEGSVSTLKIQRTERGDSAVYLCASSPTGRTENTEAFFGQGTRLTVV.